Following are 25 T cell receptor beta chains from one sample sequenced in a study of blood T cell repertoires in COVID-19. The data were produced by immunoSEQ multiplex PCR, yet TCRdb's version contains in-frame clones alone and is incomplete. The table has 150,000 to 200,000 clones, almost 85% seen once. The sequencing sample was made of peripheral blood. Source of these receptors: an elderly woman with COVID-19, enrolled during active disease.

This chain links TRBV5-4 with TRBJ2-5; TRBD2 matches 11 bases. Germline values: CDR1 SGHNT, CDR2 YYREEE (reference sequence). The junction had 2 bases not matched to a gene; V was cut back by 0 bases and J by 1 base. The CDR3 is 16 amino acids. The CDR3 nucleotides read TGTGCCAGCAGCTTGGGACTAGCGGGGTTCCAAGAGACCCAGTACTTC. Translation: CASSLGLAGFQETQYF.

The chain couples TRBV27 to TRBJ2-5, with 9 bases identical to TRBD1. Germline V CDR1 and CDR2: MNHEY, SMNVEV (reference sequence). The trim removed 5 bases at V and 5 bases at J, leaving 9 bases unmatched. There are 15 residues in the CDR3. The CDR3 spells CASSPYRGLGETQYF. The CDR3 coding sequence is TGTGCCAGCAGTCCATACAGGGGGCTGGGGGAGACCCAGTACTTC.

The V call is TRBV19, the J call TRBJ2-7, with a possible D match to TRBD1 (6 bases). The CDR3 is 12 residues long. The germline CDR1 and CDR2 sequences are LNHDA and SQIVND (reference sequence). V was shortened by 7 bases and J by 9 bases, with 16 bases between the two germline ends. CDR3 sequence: CASTTPGQTQYF. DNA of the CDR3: TGTGCCAGTACCACCCCGGGACAAACGCAGTACTTC.

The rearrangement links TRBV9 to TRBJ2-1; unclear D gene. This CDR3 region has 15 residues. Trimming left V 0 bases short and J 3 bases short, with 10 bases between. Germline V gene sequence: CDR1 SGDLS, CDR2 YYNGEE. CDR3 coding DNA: TGTGCCAGCAGCGTAGATTGGCCCAGCTACAATGAGCAGTTCTTC. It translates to CASSVDWPSYNEQFF.

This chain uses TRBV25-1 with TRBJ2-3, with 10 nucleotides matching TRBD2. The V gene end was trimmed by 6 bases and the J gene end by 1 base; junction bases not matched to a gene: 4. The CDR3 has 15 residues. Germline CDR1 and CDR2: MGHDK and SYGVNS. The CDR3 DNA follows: TGTGCCAGCAGCCGACTAGCGGGTCGCACAGATACGCAGTATTTT. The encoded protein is CASSRLAGRTDTQYF.

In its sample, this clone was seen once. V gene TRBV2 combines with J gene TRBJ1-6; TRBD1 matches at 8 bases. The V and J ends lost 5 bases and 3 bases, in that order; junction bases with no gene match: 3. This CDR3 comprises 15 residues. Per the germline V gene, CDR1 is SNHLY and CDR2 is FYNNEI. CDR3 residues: CASSQTGDYNSPLHF. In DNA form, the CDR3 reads TGTGCCAGCAGTCAGACAGGGGACTATAATTCACCCCTCCACTTT. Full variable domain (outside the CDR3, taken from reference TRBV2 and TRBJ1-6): EPEVTQTPSHQVTQMGQEVILRCVPISNHLYFYWYRQILGQKVEFLVSFYNNEISEKSEIFDDQFSVERPDGSNFTLKIRSTKLEDSAMYFCASSQTGDYNSPLHFGNGTRLTVT.

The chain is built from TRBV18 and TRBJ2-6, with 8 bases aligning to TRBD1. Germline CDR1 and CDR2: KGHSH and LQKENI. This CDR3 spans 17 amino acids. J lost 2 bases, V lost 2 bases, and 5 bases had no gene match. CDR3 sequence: CASSPIQGAAGANVLTF. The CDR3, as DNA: TGTGCCAGCTCACCAATCCAGGGGGCGGCTGGGGCCAACGTCCTGACTTTC.

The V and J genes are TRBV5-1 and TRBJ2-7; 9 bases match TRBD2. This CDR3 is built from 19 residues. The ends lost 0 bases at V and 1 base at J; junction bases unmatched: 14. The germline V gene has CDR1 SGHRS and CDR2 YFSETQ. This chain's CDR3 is CASSLGLLPLAGRSYEQYF. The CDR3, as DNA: TGCGCCAGCAGCTTGGGACTACTTCCTCTAGCGGGACGTTCCTACGAGCAGTACTTC.

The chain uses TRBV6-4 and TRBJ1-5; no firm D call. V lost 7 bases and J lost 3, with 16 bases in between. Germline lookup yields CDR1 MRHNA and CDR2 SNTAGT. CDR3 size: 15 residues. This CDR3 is CASTPTVVDNQPQHF. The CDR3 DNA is TGTGCCAGCACCCCCACAGTGGTTGACAATCAGCCCCAGCATTTT.

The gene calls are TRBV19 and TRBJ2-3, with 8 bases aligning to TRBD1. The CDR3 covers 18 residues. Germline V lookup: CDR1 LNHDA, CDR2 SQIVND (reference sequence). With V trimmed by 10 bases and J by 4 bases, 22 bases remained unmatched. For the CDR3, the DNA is TGTGCCACCAGTCGGACAGGGTTAGCGGCTAGCTCATCAGATACGCAGTATTTT. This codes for CATSRTGLAASSSDTQYF.

CDR3 nucleotides: TGTGCCAGCAGCAATTGGGGGGCAACTAATGAAAAACTGTTTTTT. This encodes CASSNWGATNEKLFF. The rearrangement links TRBV21-1 to TRBJ1-4. TRBV21-1 is a recognized pseudogene. The CDR3 is made up of 15 amino acids.

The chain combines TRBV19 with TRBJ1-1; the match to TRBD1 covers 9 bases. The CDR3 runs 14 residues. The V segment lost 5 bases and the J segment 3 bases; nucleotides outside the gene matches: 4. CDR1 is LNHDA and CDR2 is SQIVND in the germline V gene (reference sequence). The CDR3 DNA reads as TGTGCCAGTAGTCTCTGGACAGGGGACACTGAAGCTTTCTTT. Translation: CASSLWTGDTEAFF. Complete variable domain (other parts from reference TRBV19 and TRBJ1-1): DGGITQSPKYLFRKEGQNVTLSCEQNLNHDAMYWYRQDPGQGLRLIYYSQIVNDFQKGDIAEGYSVSREKKESFPLTVTSAQKNPTAFYLCASSLWTGDTEAFFGQGTRLTVV.

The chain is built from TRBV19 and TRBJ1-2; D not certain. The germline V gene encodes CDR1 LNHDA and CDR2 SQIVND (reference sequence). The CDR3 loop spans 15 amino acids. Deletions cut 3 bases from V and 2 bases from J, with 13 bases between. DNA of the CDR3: TGTGCCAGTAGTATGGTCCCTACAGTCAACTATGGCTACACCTTC. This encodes CASSMVPTVNYGYTF.

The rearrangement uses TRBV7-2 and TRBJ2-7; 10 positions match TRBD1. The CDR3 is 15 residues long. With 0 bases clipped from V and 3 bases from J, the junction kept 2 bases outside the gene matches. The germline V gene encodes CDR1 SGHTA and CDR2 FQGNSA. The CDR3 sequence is CASSLAGTGDYEQYF. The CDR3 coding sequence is TGTGCCAGCAGCTTAGCGGGGACAGGGGACTACGAGCAGTACTTC.

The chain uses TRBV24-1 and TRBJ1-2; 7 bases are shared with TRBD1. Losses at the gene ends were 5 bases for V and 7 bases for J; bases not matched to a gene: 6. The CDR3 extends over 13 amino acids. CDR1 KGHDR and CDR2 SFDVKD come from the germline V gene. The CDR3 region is CATSGNRGGGYTF. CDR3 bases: TGTGCCACCAGTGGCAACAGGGGAGGTGGCTACACCTTC.

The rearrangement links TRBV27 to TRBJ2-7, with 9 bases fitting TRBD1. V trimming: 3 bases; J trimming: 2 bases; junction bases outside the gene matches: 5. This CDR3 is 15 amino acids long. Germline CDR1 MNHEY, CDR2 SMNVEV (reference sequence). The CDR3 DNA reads TGTGCCAGCAGTTTTCTCCGGGACAGGGCCTACGAGCAGTACTTC. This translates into CASSFLRDRAYEQYF.

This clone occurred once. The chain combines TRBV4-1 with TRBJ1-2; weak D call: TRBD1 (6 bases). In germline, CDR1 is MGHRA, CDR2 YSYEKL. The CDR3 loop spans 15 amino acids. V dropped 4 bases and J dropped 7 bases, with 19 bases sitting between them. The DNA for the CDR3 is TGCGCCAGCAGCCCAACGGGGGGGCTACCTTTTGGCTACACCTTC. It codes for CASSPTGGLPFGYTF.

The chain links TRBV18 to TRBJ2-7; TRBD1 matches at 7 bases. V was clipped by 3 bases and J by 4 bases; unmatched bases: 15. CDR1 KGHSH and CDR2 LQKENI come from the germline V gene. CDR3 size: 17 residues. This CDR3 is CASSPTLPQGTVYEQYF. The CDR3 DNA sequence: TGTGCCAGCTCACCCACCTTGCCCCAAGGGACAGTATACGAGCAGTACTTC.

For the CDR3, the DNA is TGTGCCAGCAGCTCCCTAAAAAGGGGTTTAAGCTCCTACGAGCAGTACTTC. It yields the protein CASSSLKRGLSSYEQYF. This chain links TRBV5-6 with TRBJ2-7, with D tentatively TRBD1 (5 bases). The V and J ends lost 3 bases and 0 bases respectively, with 19 bases between them. CDR1 is SGHDT, CDR2 YYEEEE, per germline. There are 17 residues in the CDR3. The full variable domain, rest sourced from reference TRBV5-6 and TRBJ2-7, is DAGVTQSPTHLIKTRGQQVTLRCSPKSGHDTVSWYQQALGQGPQFIFQYYEEEERQRGNFPDRFSGHQFPNYSSELNVNALLLGDSALYLCASSSLKRGLSSYEQYFGPGTRLTVT.

The CDR3 DNA reads TGTGCCAGCAGCGTCCCGGCAGGGGGAGACGAGCAGTACTTC. Its translation: CASSVPAGGDEQYF. The chain links TRBV9 to TRBJ2-7; the match to TRBD1 covers 7 bases. This CDR3 comprises 14 residues. Germline V gives CDR1 SGDLS, CDR2 YYNGEE. After removal of 2 bases from V and 5 bases from J, the junction contained 7 bases not matched to a gene.

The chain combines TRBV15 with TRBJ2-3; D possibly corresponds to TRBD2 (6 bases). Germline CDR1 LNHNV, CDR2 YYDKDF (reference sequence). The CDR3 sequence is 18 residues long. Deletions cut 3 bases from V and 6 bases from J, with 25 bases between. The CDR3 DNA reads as TGTGCCACCAGCAGGACCCCCCGGGACTTCAAGTGGTGGGATACGCAGTATTTT. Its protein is CATSRTPRDFKWWDTQYF.

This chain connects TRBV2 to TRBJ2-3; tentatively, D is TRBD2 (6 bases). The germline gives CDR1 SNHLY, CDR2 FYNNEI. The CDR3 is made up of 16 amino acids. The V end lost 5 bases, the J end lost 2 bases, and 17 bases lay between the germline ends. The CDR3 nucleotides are TGTGCCAGCAGTCTCCAGGGCGGGGTTCTCACAGATACGCAGTATTTT. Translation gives CASSLQGGVLTDTQYF.

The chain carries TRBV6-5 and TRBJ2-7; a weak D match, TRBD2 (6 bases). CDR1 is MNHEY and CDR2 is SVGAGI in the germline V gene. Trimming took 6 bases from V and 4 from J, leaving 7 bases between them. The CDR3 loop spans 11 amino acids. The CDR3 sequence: CASRRGYEQYF. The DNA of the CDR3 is TGTGCCAGCAGACGGGGGTACGAGCAGTACTTC.

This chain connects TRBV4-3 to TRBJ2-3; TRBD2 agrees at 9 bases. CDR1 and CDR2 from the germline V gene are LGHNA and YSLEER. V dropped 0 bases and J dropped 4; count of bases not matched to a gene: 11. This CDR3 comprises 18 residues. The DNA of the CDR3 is TGCGCCAGCAGCCAAGATAATCAGGGCGGGGGGGCGGCAGATACGCAGTATTTT. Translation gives CASSQDNQGGGAADTQYF.

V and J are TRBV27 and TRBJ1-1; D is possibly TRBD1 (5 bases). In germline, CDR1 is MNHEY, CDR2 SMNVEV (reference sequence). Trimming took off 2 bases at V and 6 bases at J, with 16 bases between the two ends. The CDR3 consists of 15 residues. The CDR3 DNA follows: TGTGCCAGCAGTTTAAAGACAGCCGGTTACGCTGAAGCTTTCTTT. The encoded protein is CASSLKTAGYAEAFF.